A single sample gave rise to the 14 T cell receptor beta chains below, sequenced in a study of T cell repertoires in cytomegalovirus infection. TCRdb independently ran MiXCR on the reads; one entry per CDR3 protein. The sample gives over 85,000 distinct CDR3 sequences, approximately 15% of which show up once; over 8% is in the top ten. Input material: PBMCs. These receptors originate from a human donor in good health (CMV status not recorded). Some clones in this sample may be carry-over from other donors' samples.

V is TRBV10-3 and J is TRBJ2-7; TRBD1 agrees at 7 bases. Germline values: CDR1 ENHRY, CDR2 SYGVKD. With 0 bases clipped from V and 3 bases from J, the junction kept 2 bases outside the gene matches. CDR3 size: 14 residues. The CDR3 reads CAISESGQYYEQYF. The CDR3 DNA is TGTGCCATCAGTGAGTCGGGACAGTACTACGAGCAGTACTTC.

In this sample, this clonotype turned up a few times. CDR3 protein: CASRISGGFQETQYF. DNA for the CDR3: TGTGCCAGTAGAATTTCGGGGGGTTTTCAAGAGACCCAGTACTTC. The chain joins TRBV19 to TRBJ2-5; 7 bases fit TRBD2. The CDR3 runs 15 residues. V trimming: 6 bases; J trimming: 2 bases; junction bases outside the gene matches: 9. Germline loops: CDR1 LNHDA, CDR2 SQIVND (reference sequence).

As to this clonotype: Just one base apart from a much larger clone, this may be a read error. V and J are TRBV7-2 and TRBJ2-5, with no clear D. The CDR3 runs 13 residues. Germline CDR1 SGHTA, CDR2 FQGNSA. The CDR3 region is CGSSLGSGETQYF. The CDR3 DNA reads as TGTGGCAGCAGCTTGGGATCTGGGGAGACCCAGTACTTC.

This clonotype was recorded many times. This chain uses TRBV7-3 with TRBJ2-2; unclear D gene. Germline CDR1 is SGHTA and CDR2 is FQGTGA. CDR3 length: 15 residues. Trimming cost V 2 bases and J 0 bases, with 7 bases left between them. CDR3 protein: CASSLLLTNTGELFF. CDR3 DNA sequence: TGTGCCAGCAGCTTACTACTAACGAACACCGGGGAGCTGTTTTTT.

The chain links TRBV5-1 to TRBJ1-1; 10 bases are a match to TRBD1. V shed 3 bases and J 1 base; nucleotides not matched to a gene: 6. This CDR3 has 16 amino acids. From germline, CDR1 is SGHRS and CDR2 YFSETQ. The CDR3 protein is CASSSGTGVGNTEAFF. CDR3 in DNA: TGCGCCAGCAGCTCCGGGACAGGGGTGGGGAACACTGAAGCTTTCTTT.

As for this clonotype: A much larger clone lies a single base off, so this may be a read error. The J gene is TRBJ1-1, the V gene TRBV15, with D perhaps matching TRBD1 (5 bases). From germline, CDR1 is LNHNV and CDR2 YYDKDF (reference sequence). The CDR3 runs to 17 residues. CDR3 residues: CATNRDESIGAATEAFF. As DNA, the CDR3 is TGTGCCACCAACAGAGATGAAAGTATCGGGGCGGCCACTGAAGCTTTCTTT.

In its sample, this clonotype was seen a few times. CDR3 protein: CASSLAGRLNEQFF. Written as DNA, the CDR3 is TGTGCCAGCAGTTTAGCGGGGAGACTCAATGAGCAGTTCTTC. This chain links TRBV12-3 or TRBV12-4 with TRBJ2-1; weak D call: TRBD2 (5 bases). The V and J ends lost 0 bases and 6 bases respectively, with 9 bases between them. The CDR3 length is 14 residues.

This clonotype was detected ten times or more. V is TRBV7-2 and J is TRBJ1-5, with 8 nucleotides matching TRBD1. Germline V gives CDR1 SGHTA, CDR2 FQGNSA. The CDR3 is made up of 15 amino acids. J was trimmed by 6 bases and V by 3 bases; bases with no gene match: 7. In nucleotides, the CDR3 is TGTGCCAGCAGCTTGTCACAGGGGGTGGGTCAGCCCCAGCATTTT. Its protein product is CASSLSQGVGQPQHF.

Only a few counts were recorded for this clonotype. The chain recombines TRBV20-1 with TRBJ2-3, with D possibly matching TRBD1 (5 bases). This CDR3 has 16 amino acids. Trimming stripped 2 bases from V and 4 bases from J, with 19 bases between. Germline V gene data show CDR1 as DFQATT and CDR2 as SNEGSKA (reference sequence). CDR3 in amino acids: CSARKNDVGPADTQYF. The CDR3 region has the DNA TGCAGTGCTAGAAAAAATGACGTGGGGCCGGCAGATACGCAGTATTTT.

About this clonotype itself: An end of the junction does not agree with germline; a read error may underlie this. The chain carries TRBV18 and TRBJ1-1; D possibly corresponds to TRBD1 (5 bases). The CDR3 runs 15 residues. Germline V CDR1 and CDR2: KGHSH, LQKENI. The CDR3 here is CASSPPGLMNTEAFF. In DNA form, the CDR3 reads TGTGCCAGCTCGCCACCGGGACTGATGAACACTGAAGCTTTCTTT.

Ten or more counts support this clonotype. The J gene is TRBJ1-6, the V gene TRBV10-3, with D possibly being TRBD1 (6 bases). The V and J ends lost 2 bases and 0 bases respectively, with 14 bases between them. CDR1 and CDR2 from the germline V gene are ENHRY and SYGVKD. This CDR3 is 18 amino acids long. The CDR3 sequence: CAISEIERGSSYNSPLHF. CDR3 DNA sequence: TGTGCCATCAGTGAGATCGAAAGGGGGAGCTCCTATAATTCACCCCTCCACTTT.

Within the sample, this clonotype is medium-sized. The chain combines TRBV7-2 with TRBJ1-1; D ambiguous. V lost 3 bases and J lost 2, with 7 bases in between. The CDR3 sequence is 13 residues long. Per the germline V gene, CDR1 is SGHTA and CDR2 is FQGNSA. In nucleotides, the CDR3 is TGTGCCAGCAGCTTTGCCGAAAACACTGAAGCTTTCTTT. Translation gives CASSFAENTEAFF.

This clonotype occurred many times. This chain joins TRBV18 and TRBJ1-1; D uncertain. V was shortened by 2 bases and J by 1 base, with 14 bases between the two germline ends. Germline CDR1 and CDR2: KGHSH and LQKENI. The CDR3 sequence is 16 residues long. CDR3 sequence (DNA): TGTGCCAGCTCACCAATTCGGGTGGGAAAGAACACTGAAGCTTTCTTT. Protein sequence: CASSPIRVGKNTEAFF.

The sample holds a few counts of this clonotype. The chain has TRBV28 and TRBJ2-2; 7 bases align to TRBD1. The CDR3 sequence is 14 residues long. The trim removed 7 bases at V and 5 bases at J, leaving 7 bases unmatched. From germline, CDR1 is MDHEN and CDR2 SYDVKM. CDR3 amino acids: CASTFGTATGELFF. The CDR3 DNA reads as TGTGCCAGCACATTTGGGACAGCTACCGGGGAGCTGTTTTTT.